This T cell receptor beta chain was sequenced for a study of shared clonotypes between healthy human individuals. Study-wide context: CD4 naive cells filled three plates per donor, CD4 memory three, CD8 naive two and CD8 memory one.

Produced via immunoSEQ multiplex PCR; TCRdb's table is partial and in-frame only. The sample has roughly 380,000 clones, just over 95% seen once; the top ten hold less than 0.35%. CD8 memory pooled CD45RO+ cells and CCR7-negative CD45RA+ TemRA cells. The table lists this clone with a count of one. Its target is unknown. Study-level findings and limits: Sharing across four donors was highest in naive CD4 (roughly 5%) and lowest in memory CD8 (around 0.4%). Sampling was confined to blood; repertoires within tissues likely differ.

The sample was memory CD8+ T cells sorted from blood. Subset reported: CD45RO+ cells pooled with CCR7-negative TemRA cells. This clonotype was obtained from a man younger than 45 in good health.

CDR3 DNA: TGTGCCAGCAGCTTAGAAGTCTGGGTAGCGGCCGACTACAATGAGCAGTTCTTC. It codes for CASSLEVWVAADYNEQFF. The genes are TRBV7-9 and TRBJ2-1; perhaps TRBD2 as D (6 bases). The CDR3 covers 18 residues. Germline CDR1 SEHNR, CDR2 FQNEAQ (reference sequence). V was pared by 1 base and J by 3 bases, with 19 bases between. The whole variable domain, remainder taken from reference TRBV7-9 and TRBJ2-1, is DTGVSQNPRHKITKRGQNVTFRCDPISEHNRLYWYRQTLGQGPEFLTYFQNEAQLEKSRLLSDRFSAERPKGSFSTLEIQRTEQGDSAMYLCASSLEVWVAADYNEQFFGPGTRLTVL.